This is a list of T cell receptor beta chains from one sample in a study of PD-1 blockade in mismatch repair-deficient tumors. Measured with immunoSEQ multiplex PCR; TCRdb has only the in-frame clones, and not every one. The profile covers 56,000 or so clones, with roughly 75% appearing a single time and 3.3% taken by the ten largest. The sample here was peripheral blood, taken 4 weeks after starting pembrolizumab. The receptors here all came from an adult with mismatch repair-deficient cancer. CDR3s include the opening cysteine and the closing phenylalanine or tryptophan. A D gene is named only where the DNA matches it firmly. Clone size, where shown, is once, few, many, or a class for clones that have expanded.

TRBV11-2	TRBJ1-4	once	.	TGTGCCAGCAGCTTAGTCTCCCCTCTCGCTGAAAAACTGTTTTTT	CASSLVSPLAEKLFF
TRBV7-6	TRBJ2-1	.	.	TGTGCCAGCAGCTTAGCCGAGCTAGAGACTTTGTTCTTC	CASSLAELETLFF
TRBV7-9	TRBJ2-3	.	.	TGTGCCAGCAGCTTAGAGGTCGGCGGCACAGATACGCAGTATTTT	CASSLEVGGTDTQYF
TRBV7-2	TRBJ2-5	few	TRBD1	TGTGCCAGCAGCCGATTATTGGGACAGACCTCCCAAGAGACCCAGTACTTC	CASSRLLGQTSQETQYF
TRBV7-9	TRBJ2-1	.	TRBD1	TGTGCCAGCAGCTCCCCTCGTCAGGGGGAGTTCTTC	CASSSPRQGEFF
TRBV7-2	TRBJ1-4	.	.	TGTGCCAGCAGCCTCTATTACGGTGTAACTAATGAAAAACTGTTTTTT	CASSLYYGVTNEKLFF
TRBV23-1	TRBJ1-5	.	.	TGCGCCAGCAGTCACCGGACTCACCAGAGAGGCAATCAGCCCCAGCATTTT	CASSHRTHQRGNQPQHF
TRBV14	TRBJ2-3	few	TRBD2	TGTGCCAGCAGCCAAGCTTTTGCGGGACTAGCGGTCCCAGATACGCAGTATTTT	CASSQAFAGLAVPDTQYF
TRBV5-8	TRBJ2-7	once	.	TGTGCCAGCAGTGGTGGGATTACCTACGAGCAGTACTTC	CASSGGITYEQYF
TRBV2	TRBJ1-5	.	TRBD1	TGTGCCAGCAGTAGACAGGGGATCAGGCAGCCCCAGCATTTT	CASSRQGIRQPQHF
TRBV6-6	TRBJ2-5	.	.	TGTGCCAGCAGTTACCAGGGGGGACCTCAAGAGACCCAGTACTTC	CASSYQGGPQETQYF
TRBV5-4	TRBJ2-1	.	TRBD2	TGTGCCAGCAGCTTGAGGCCTAGCGGGAATGAGCAGTTCTTC	CASSLRPSGNEQFF
TRBV5-6	TRBJ1-2	.	.	TGTGCCAGCAGCTTGTGGGCAGGGAACTATGGCTACACCTTC	CASSLWAGNYGYTF
TRBV11-2	TRBJ2-2	.	.	TGTGCCAGCGTACTTAGGGCTGGGGCTAGACAGAACACCGGGGAGCTGTTTTTT	CASVLRAGARQNTGELFF
TRBV9	TRBJ2-2	few	TRBD1	TGTGCCAGCAGCGTAGGACAGGGGAAAGGCACCGGGGAGCTGTTTTTT	CASSVGQGKGTGELFF
TRBV18	TRBJ1-5	.	TRBD1	TGTGCCAGCTCACCGAAAGGACAGGGGGAAAGTAAGCATTTT	CASSPKGQGESKHF
TRBV29-1	TRBJ2-7	.	TRBD2	TGCAGCGTCCTCCGGGGGACTAGCGGGAGTCCGCCCTACGAGCAGTACTTC	CSVLRGTSGSPPYEQYF
TRBV9	TRBJ2-3	.	TRBD2	TGTGCCAGCAGCGTCACGACCGGGACTAGCGGGAGACAAGACACAGATACGCAGTATTTT	CASSVTTGTSGRQDTDTQYF
TRBV4-2	TRBJ2-5	.	.	TGTGCCAGCAGCCAAGGGACTAGGGGGGAGACCCAGTACTTC	CASSQGTRGETQYF
TRBV30	TRBJ1-2	.	.	TGTGCCGAGGGTGAACTGGACTATGGCTACACCTTC	CAEGELDYGYTF
TRBV9	TRBJ2-5	.	TRBD1	TGTGCCAGCAGCGTAGTCGGGACAGTTCAAGAGACCCAGTACTTC	CASSVVGTVQETQYF
TRBV27	TRBJ1-4	.	.	TGTGCCAGCACCACAACGGGGGCGATAAGTGAAAAACTGTTTTTT	CASTTTGAISEKLFF
TRBV7-9	TRBJ2-5	.	TRBD1	TGTGCCAGCAGCTTAGACGGACAGGGAGAGACCCAGTACTTC	CASSLDGQGETQYF
TRBV7-9	TRBJ2-7	few	.	TGTGCCAGCAGCTTAGTGGGGAAGATCTTCGAGCAGTACTTC	CASSLVGKIFEQYF
TRBV7-3	TRBJ2-1	.	.	TGTGCCAGCAGCTTAGCTAGCCCCACGAGCTCCTACAATGAGCAGTTCTTC	CASSLASPTSSYNEQFF
TRBV19	TRBJ2-1	.	.	TGTGCCAGTAGTATTCAGGGTTGGTACAATGAGCAGTTCTTC	CASSIQGWYNEQFF
TRBV5-5	TRBJ1-1	.	.	TGTGCCAGCAGCGTCGGCACTGAAGCTTTCTTT	CASSVGTEAFF